Only a few counts were recorded for the clone carrying this T cell receptor beta chain. This sample was included in a study of blood T cell repertoires in COVID-19. Study-level information: From the United States, Italy and Spain came samples of acute and convalescent COVID-19. PBMCs, B-cell-depleted T cells, or T cells provided the cDNA or gDNA that made up the material.

Study processing details: Nucleated cell number was recorded as an estimate derived from reference gene primer amplification. TCRdb's copy holds only in-frame clones and misses some; the assay was immunoSEQ multiplex PCR. The V and J calls and clone size come from that table; D and trimming were worked out from the DNA. This sample yields about 130,000 clones, of which around 87% are seen a single time; about 3.6% belongs to the top ten. CDR1 is MDHEN and CDR2 is SYDVKM in the germline V gene. The CDR3 has 13 residues. The V end was cut by 7 bases, the J end by 2 bases, with 11 bases between. Material for sequencing was peripheral blood. The rearrangement links TRBV28 to TRBJ1-2; D not certain. The receptor comes from a woman aged 60-75 years with acute or convalescent COVID-19. DNA of the CDR3: TGTGCCAGCATTTCCCCGGAGAACTATGGCTACACCTTC. Encoded protein: CASISPENYGYTF.